These T cell receptor beta chains were read from a single sample in a study of graft-versus-host responses after intestinal transplantation. Sequencing used immunoSEQ multiplex PCR; TCRdb keeps in-frame clones, though not all of them. The sample yields some 11,000 clones, approximately 31% seen once. Specimen: alloreactive CD4+ T cells from a mixed lymphocyte reaction culture, collected before transplantation. The receptor source for this set is a human patient who was an organ donor for intestinal transplantation. Each CDR3 is given with its conserved first and last residue. The D gene is left open where the match is weak. Clone size is shown for a subset of rows, as once, few, many or a class of expanded clone.

D	size	J	V	CDR3	DNA
TRBD1	few	TRBJ1-4	TRBV7-9	CASSLTGTGSEKLFF	TGTGCCAGCAGCCTTACCGGGACAGGGAGTGAAAAACTGTTTTTT
TRBD1	NA	TRBJ1-2	TRBV6-5	CASSRQGFYGYTF	TGTGCCAGCAGCCGACAGGGGTTCTATGGCTACACCTTC
NA	NA	TRBJ1-2	TRBV4-1	CASSQGGRAYGYTF	TGCGCCAGCAGCCAAGGAGGGCGGGCCTATGGCTACACCTTC
TRBD1	once	TRBJ2-7	TRBV4-1	CASSQGRGQRYEQYF	TGCGCCAGCAGCCAAGGAAGGGGGCAGCGCTACGAGCAGTACTTC
NA	few	TRBJ1-3	TRBV7-2	CASSPTASGNTIYF	TGTGCCAGCAGCCCGACAGCCTCTGGAAACACCATATATTTT
TRBD2	NA	TRBJ2-7	TRBV29-1	CSVRPGLAGREQYF	TGCAGCGTGCGACCGGGACTAGCGGGGCGGGAGCAGTACTTC
NA	NA	TRBJ1-2	TRBV5-1	CASSLGPQGSYGYTF	TGCGCCAGCAGCTTGGGACCTCAGGGGTCATATGGCTACACCTTC
NA	NA	TRBJ1-2	TRBV7-9	CASSRGSGYTF	TGTGCCAGCAGCAGGGGCAGTGGCTACACCTTC
NA	NA	TRBJ1-2	TRBV7-9	CASSFSGNDGYTF	TGTGCCAGCAGCTTTTCAGGGAACGATGGCTACACCTTC
NA	NA	TRBJ1-2	TRBV29-1	CSVDRDSYTF	TGCAGCGTTGATCGGGACAGCTACACCTTC
TRBD1	medium-sized	TRBJ1-2	TRBV10-3	CAISGTGPYGYTF	TGTGCCATCAGTGGGACAGGGCCCTATGGCTACACCTTC
NA	NA	TRBJ2-7	TRBV5-4	CASSQASTSSYEQYF	TGCGCCAGCAGCCAAGCGTCGACTAGCTCCTACGAGCAGTACTTC
TRBD2	NA	TRBJ2-7	TRBV18	CASSPGGDLEQYF	TGTGCCAGCTCACCGGGGGGGGATCTCGAGCAGTACTTC
NA	NA	TRBJ2-1	TRBV18	CASSPLRGATYNEQFF	TGTGCCAGCTCACCGCTACGGGGGGCAACCTACAATGAGCAGTTCTTC
TRBD1	once	TRBJ1-4	TRBV4-3	CASSQEPHRQGFFKLFF	TGCGCCAGCAGCCAAGAGCCCCACCGACAGGGATTCTTTAAACTGTTTTTT
TRBD2	NA	TRBJ2-3	TRBV4-3	CASSQENSGGATDTQYF	TGCGCCAGCAGCCAAGAGAATAGCGGGGGGGCAACAGATACGCAGTATTTT
TRBD2	few	TRBJ2-3	TRBV19	CASSMGGGGTDTQYF	TGTGCCAGTAGTATGGGCGGGGGGGGCACAGATACGCAGTATTTT
NA	NA	TRBJ1-2	TRBV5-1	CASSLDTGHSYGYTF	TGCGCCAGCAGCTTGGACACCGGCCACAGCTATGGCTACACCTTC